Sequencing of this T cell receptor beta chain was carried out in a study of cytomegalovirus exposure and HLA in healthy donors. Broader study findings: Subsequent analysis showed first-cohort TCR clusters tending to co-occur in more than 90 validation repertoires.

Sequencing used immunoSEQ multiplex PCR; TCRdb keeps in-frame clones, though not all of them. The profile covers tens of thousands of clones, with approximately 94% appearing a single time and roughly 3.4% taken by the ten largest. In the case of this clone: Antigen specificity is unknown.

The study drew the donors from its roughly 110-subject validation cohort, separate from the approximately 700-subject first cohort. CDR3 length: 14 residues. Germline-derived CDR1 and CDR2 are MNHEY and SMNVEV (reference sequence). V shed 5 bases and J shed 2 bases, with 13 bases lying between them. Specimen: PBMCs. This TCR derives from a woman under 30 in good health and CMV-seropositive. The V and J genes are TRBV27 and TRBJ2-7; D is unresolved. The CDR3 region has the DNA TGTGCCAGCAGTAGTCTAGACGGCCCCTACGAGCAGTACTTC. It specifies CASSSLDGPYEQYF.